The 9 T cell receptor beta chains in this list originate from one sample, sequenced in a study of blood T cell repertoires in COVID-19. Assay: immunoSEQ multiplex PCR; the TCRdb copy retains only in-frame clones and omits some. This repertoire shows 200,000 to 250,000 clones, 80% to 85% found once; its top ten account for approximately 5.1%. Sequences were obtained from peripheral blood. These receptors were taken from a woman aged 55-75 years who had recovered from COVID-19.

The rearrangement joins TRBV7-8 to TRBJ2-3, with 7 bases that match TRBD2. Germline V gives CDR1 SGHVS, CDR2 FQNEAQ. The CDR3 spans 13 residues. J was trimmed by 4 bases and V by 10 bases; bases with no gene match: 8. This CDR3 reads CATSWGRADTQYF. CDR3 DNA: TGTGCCACCTCGTGGGGGAGGGCAGATACGCAGTATTTT. The whole variable domain, remainder taken from reference TRBV7-8 and TRBJ2-3, is GAGVSQSPRYKVAKRGQDVALRCDPISGHVSLFWYQQALGQGPEFLTYFQNEAQLDKSGLPSDRFFAERPEGSVSTLKIQRTQQEDSAVYLCATSWGRADTQYFGPGTRLTVL.

This clone was seen a handful of times. V and J are TRBV5-6 and TRBJ1-6; 9 bases align to TRBD1. The CDR3 extends over 14 amino acids. The ends lost 1 base at V and 11 bases at J; junction bases unmatched: 4. CDR1 and CDR2 from the germline V gene are SGHDT and YYEEEE. This CDR3 is CASSLYRGPAPLHF. CDR3 DNA sequence: TGTGCCAGCAGCTTGTACAGGGGGCCTGCACCCCTCCACTTT.

This clone was observed a single time. The CDR3 sequence: CASSGQGPQAYGYTF. Here the CDR3 DNA reads TGTGCCAGCAGTGGACAGGGTCCTCAGGCCTATGGCTACACCTTC. V and J are TRBV2 and TRBJ1-2; 7 bases agree with TRBD1. V shed 4 bases, J shed 4 bases, and the junction held 9 bases outside the gene matches. CDR3 length: 15 amino acids. Germline assignment: CDR1 SNHLY and CDR2 FYNNEI.

The V call is TRBV10-2, the J call TRBJ1-6; 7 bases map to TRBD1. Germline CDR1 WSHSY, CDR2 SAAADI. CDR3 length equals 14 residues. With V trimmed by 6 bases and J by 6 bases, 5 bases remained unmatched. This CDR3 is CASRSGTANSPLHF. The CDR3 nucleotides are TGCGCCAGCAGATCCGGGACAGCTAATTCACCCCTCCACTTT.

In DNA form, the CDR3 reads TGTGCCAGCAGCTTTCTCTCTGTATCTAGCACAGATACGCAGTATTTT. Its protein product is CASSFLSVSSTDTQYF. The chain combines TRBV5-6 with TRBJ2-3; the D is unclear. With 2 bases removed from V and 0 bases from J, the gap between germline ends came to 13 bases. The CDR3 extends over 16 amino acids. The germline gives CDR1 SGHDT, CDR2 YYEEEE.

The J gene is TRBJ1-2, the V gene TRBV29-1, with 9 bases that match TRBD1. Per germline, CDR1 SQVTM and CDR2 ANQGSEA. The length of the CDR3 is 13 residues. V lost 1 base to trimming and J lost 7 bases; unmatched junction nucleotides: 4. Written as DNA, the CDR3 is TGCAGCGTTGAAGTTTACAGGGGGCTTGGCTACACCTTC. Translation: CSVEVYRGLGYTF.

The chain recombines TRBV15 with TRBJ1-5; maybe TRBD1 (5 bases). V was trimmed by 1 base and J by 7 bases, leaving 5 bases between them. The CDR3 loop spans 12 amino acids. The V gene's germline CDR1 is LNHNV and CDR2 YYDKDF (reference sequence). The CDR3 sequence is CATSRGGQPQHF. The DNA for the CDR3 is TGTGCCACCAGCAGAGGGGGCCAGCCCCAGCATTTT.

CDR3 sequence reads: CASSPYRQGGTEAFF. The DNA of the CDR3 is TGCGCCAGCAGTCCTTACCGACAGGGAGGCACTGAAGCTTTCTTT. The J gene is TRBJ1-1, the V gene TRBV23-1; TRBD1 matches at 7 bases. TRBV23-1 is an ORF, and what it does is uncertain. CDR3 length: 15 residues. Trimming removed 4 bases from V and 4 bases from J; junction bases left unmatched: 9.

The gene calls are TRBV6-5 and TRBJ2-3; D unresolved. The germline gives CDR1 MNHEY, CDR2 SVGAGI. CDR3 length: 13 amino acids. Trimming pared 5 bases from V and 0 bases from J, leaving 6 bases between. The CDR3 protein is CASSTPSTDTQYF. The CDR3 DNA is TGTGCCAGCAGTACTCCTAGCACAGATACGCAGTATTTT.